The 26 T cell receptor beta chains reported below all come from one sample, sequenced in a study of T cells in Graves' hyperthyroidism and ophthalmopathy. Template material for amplifying TCR beta CDR3 regions consisted of RNA transcripts. Primed by the HTBI set, a first-round RT-PCR was run on the TCR CDR3. In TCRdb, the multiplex PCR reads were re-called with MiXCR into one record per CDR3 protein. Here the sample spans more than 550,000 distinct CDR3 sequences, around 20% being singletons. The sequenced sample was blood. The receptors come from a woman aged 50 to 60 with Graves' hyperthyroidism that later progressed to Graves' ophthalmopathy.

The chain combines TRBV19 with TRBJ1-2; possible D gene TRBD1, 5 bases. V was shortened by 2 bases and J by 8 bases, with 12 bases between the two germline ends. Germline CDR1 is LNHDA and CDR2 is SQIVND (reference sequence). This CDR3 comprises 13 residues. CDR3 amino acids: CASSISRENGYTF. The CDR3 nucleotides are TGTGCCAGTAGTATATCCAGGGAGAACGGCTACACCTTC.

The rearrangement uses TRBV6-5 and TRBJ1-4; D is perhaps TRBD1 (6 bases). CDR3 size: 15 residues. The V end lost 6 bases, the J end lost 8 bases, and 19 bases lay between the germline ends. In germline, CDR1 is MNHEY, CDR2 SVGAGI. The CDR3, as DNA: TGTGCCAGCAGGAATCTACAGGGTTGGGACGAAAAACTGTTTTTT. This sequence encodes CASRNLQGWDEKLFF.

This clonotype has only a few counts. The CDR3 coding sequence is TGTGCCAGCAATTGGGGGGATGGCTACACCTTC. This gives the protein CASNWGDGYTF. The rearrangement links TRBV12-3 or TRBV12-4 to TRBJ1-2, with D possibly being TRBD1 (5 bases). There are 11 residues in the CDR3. The ends were cut back, 7 bases at V and 6 bases at J, with 9 bases in the middle.

This clonotype was recorded at least ten times. The J gene is TRBJ2-5, the V gene TRBV5-1, with a tentative D call TRBD1 (6 bases). The CDR3 covers 14 residues. CDR1 is SGHRS and CDR2 is YFSETQ in the germline V gene. Trimming shortened V by 4 bases and J by 1 base, and 11 bases separated the two germline ends. The CDR3 region has the DNA TGCGCCAGCAGCGCCGGACAGATCCAAGAGACCCAGTACTTC. This sequence encodes CASSAGQIQETQYF.

This clonotype occurred many times. V is TRBV20-1 and J is TRBJ1-1; no clear D. The CDR3 extends over 15 amino acids. The V gene lost 1 base and the J gene lost 0 bases, with 12 bases spanning the gap. Germline V lookup: CDR1 DFQATT, CDR2 SNEGSKA (reference sequence). The CDR3 coding sequence is TGCAGTGCTAGAGCATGGCGGAGCATGAACACTGAAGCTTTCTTT. Residues: CSARAWRSMNTEAFF.

This clonotype was observed a few times. The chain joins TRBV30 to TRBJ1-5; D unresolved. V was shortened by 5 bases and J by 4 bases, with 12 bases between the two germline ends. Looked up from germline, CDR1 is GTSNPN and CDR2 is SVGIG (reference sequence). The CDR3 has 13 amino acids. The CDR3 protein is CAWGIQRNQPQHF. The DNA of the CDR3 is TGTGCCTGGGGAATACAGAGAAATCAGCCCCAGCATTTT. Full variable domain (remainder filled in from reference TRBV30 and TRBJ1-5): SQTIHQWPATLVQPVGSPLSLECTVEGTSNPNLYWYRQAAGRGLQLLFYSVGIGQISSEVPQNLSASRPQDRQFILSSKKLLLSDSGFYLCAWGIQRNQPQHFGDGTRLSIL.

This clonotype was counted ten times or more. J is TRBJ1-5 and V is TRBV7-8; D possibly corresponds to TRBD1 (5 bases). V was pared by 1 base and J by 3 bases, with 10 bases between. Germline assignment: CDR1 SGHVS and CDR2 FQNEAQ. The CDR3 sequence is 15 residues long. In DNA, the CDR3 is TGTGCCAGCAGCTTAGGGGGCGGCTTCAATCAGCCCCAGCATTTT. Translated, it gives CASSLGGGFNQPQHF.

CDR3 protein: CASGRDRVNEQFF. CDR3 coding DNA: TGTGCTAGTGGACGAGACAGGGTCAATGAGCAGTTCTTC. The chain employs TRBV12-5 and TRBJ2-1, with 7 bases identical to TRBD1. Looked up from germline, CDR1 is LGHNT and CDR2 is FRNRAP. V was clipped by 6 bases and J by 6 bases; unmatched bases: 5. This CDR3 is built from 13 residues.

J is TRBJ1-1 and V is TRBV5-6; D is unresolved. V shed 2 bases and J shed 3 bases, with 17 bases lying between them. Germline CDR1 SGHDT, CDR2 YYEEEE. The length of the CDR3 is 16 residues. This CDR3 reads CASSFLTGERDTEAFF. The CDR3 coding sequence is TGTGCCAGCAGCTTCCTGACCGGAGAAAGGGACACTGAAGCTTTCTTT.

As regards this clonotype: The final CDR3 position lacks the conserved phenylalanine or tryptophan, pointing to a likely read error. The V gene is TRBV4-1, the J gene TRBJ1-5; D call uncertain. The CDR3 runs to 13 residues. The germline V gene encodes CDR1 MGHRA and CDR2 YSYEKL. V was shortened by 4 bases and J by 1 base, with 5 bases between the two germline ends. The CDR3 DNA follows: TGCGCCAGCAGCCTTGGGAGCAATCAGCCCCAGCATTCT. Translated: CASSLGSNQPQHS.

This clonotype showed up many times. The genes are TRBV4-1 and TRBJ2-1; 8 bases are shared with TRBD2. Trimming cost V 1 base and J 8 bases; bases outside gene matches: 10. Germline lookup yields CDR1 MGHRA and CDR2 YSYEKL. This CDR3 has 16 amino acids. The chain's CDR3 is CASSQVGLAGVYEQFF. CDR3 DNA: TGCGCCAGCAGCCAAGTAGGTCTAGCGGGTGTCTATGAGCAGTTCTTC.

With regard to this clonotype: A clone one base away is much larger, so this may be a read error. This chain uses TRBV3-1 with TRBJ1-2; no clear D gene. The CDR3 sequence is 15 residues long. V was pared by 0 bases and J by 0 bases, with 8 bases between. Germline V gene lookup returns CDR1 LGHDT and CDR2 YNNKEL (reference sequence). CDR3 coding DNA: TGTGCCAGCAGCCAAGACGGGGTAGCTAACTATGGCTACACCTTC. Amino acids: CASSQDGVANYGYTF.

This clonotype was found many times. The chain carries TRBV11-2 and TRBJ2-3, with 12 bases fitting TRBD2. V shed 5 bases, J shed 5 bases, and the junction held 11 bases outside the gene matches. The CDR3 has 17 amino acids. Germline assignment: CDR1 SGHAT and CDR2 FQNNGV. The CDR3 reads CASSRTTLAGGVDTQYF. DNA for the CDR3: TGTGCCAGCAGCCGAACCACACTAGCGGGGGGAGTAGATACGCAGTATTTT. Drawing the rest from reference TRBV11-2 and TRBJ2-3, the complete variable domain is EAGVAQSPRYKIIEKRQSVAFWCNPISGHATLYWYQQILGQGPKLLIQFQNNGVVDDSQLPKDRFSAERLKGVDSTLKIQPAKLEDSAVYLCASSRTTLAGGVDTQYFGPGTRLTVL.

This clonotype appeared a few times. This chain joins TRBV19 and TRBJ1-1; 10 bases are shared with TRBD1. CDR1 and CDR2 (germline): LNHDA, SQIVND (reference sequence). The CDR3 is 17 amino acids. The V segment lost 5 bases and the J segment 0 bases; nucleotides outside the gene matches: 9. CDR3 region: CASSHTDRGGMNTEAFF. CDR3 sequence (DNA): TGTGCCAGTAGTCACACGGACAGGGGGGGTATGAACACTGAAGCTTTCTTT. Together with reference TRBV19 and TRBJ1-1, the CDR3 gives the full variable domain: DGGITQSPKYLFRKEGQNVTLSCEQNLNHDAMYWYRQDPGQGLRLIYYSQIVNDFQKGDIAEGYSVSREKKESFPLTVTSAQKNPTAFYLCASSHTDRGGMNTEAFFGQGTRLTVV.

This clonotype was detected ten times or more. The rearrangement uses TRBV5-8 and TRBJ2-3; TRBD2 aligns across 10 bases. The CDR3 sequence is 15 residues long. J lost 2 bases, V lost 4 bases, and 4 bases had no gene match. Germline V gene sequence: CDR1 SGHTS, CDR2 YDEGEE. The CDR3 reads CASSRGLAVTDTQYF. In nucleotides, the CDR3 is TGTGCCAGCAGCCGCGGACTAGCGGTCACAGATACGCAGTATTTT.

This rearrangement joins TRBV5-5 to TRBJ2-3; TRBD2 aligns across 8 bases. Germline CDR1 SGHKS, CDR2 YYEKEE (reference sequence). This CDR3 is built from 15 residues. J gave up 3 bases and V 1 base, and 4 bases lay outside the gene matches. Written as DNA, the CDR3 is TGTGCCAGCAGCTTGCCGGGGGGGGAGACAGATACGCAGTATTTT. Protein product: CASSLPGGETDTQYF.

Details on this clonotype: Given a much more abundant clone one base away, this may be a read error. The chain links TRBV11-2 to TRBJ1-5, with D perhaps TRBD1 (5 bases). CDR1 is SGHAT and CDR2 is FQNNGV in the germline V gene. Trimming cost V 5 bases and J 3 bases, with 14 bases left between them. The CDR3 spans 15 residues. CDR3 sequence (DNA): TGTGCCAGCAGCCTAGGACGGGGACCCAATCAGCCCCAGCATTTT. It translates to CASSLGRGPNQPQHF.

A remark on this clonotype: A read error is possible here, since a much larger clone lies one base away. The chain is built from TRBV3-1 and TRBJ2-1; 7 bases map to TRBD2. The CDR3 is 17 residues long. Germline CDR1 LGHDT, CDR2 YNNKEL (reference sequence). J gave up 2 bases and V 3 bases, and 10 bases lay outside the gene matches. CDR3 nucleotide sequence: TGTGCCAGCAGCCAGGATCGCGGGGGTCGCCCCTACAATGAGCAGTTCTTC. Translation gives CASSQDRGGRPYNEQFF.

The V gene is TRBV19, the J gene TRBJ2-2, with D perhaps matching TRBD1 or TRBD2 (6 bases each). Germline V gene lookup returns CDR1 LNHDA and CDR2 SQIVND (reference sequence). The V end was cut by 2 bases, the J end by 3 bases, with 16 bases between. This CDR3 is built from 17 residues. The CDR3 DNA sequence: TGTGCCAGTAGTATACGAAGGGGGGAGAAGCACACCGGGGAGCTGTTTTTT. Its translation is CASSIRRGEKHTGELFF.

Concerning this clonotype itself: A single base separates this from a much larger clone, so it may be a read error. The rearrangement uses TRBV11-3 and TRBJ2-2, with D hard to call. This CDR3 spans 14 amino acids. V lost 0 bases to trimming and J lost 3 bases, with 5 bases between them. Germline loops: CDR1 SGHNT, CDR2 YENEEA. The CDR3 DNA is TGTGCCAGCAGCTTAGATCCGGACACCGGGGAGCTGTTTTTT. It specifies CASSLDPDTGELFF.

The chain links TRBV7-9 to TRBJ1-2, with TRBD1 matching over 8 bases. CDR1 is SEHNR and CDR2 is FQNEAQ in the germline V gene (reference sequence). This CDR3 region has 15 residues. The V gene end was trimmed by 2 bases and the J gene end by 4 bases; junction bases not matched to a gene: 6. The CDR3 here is CASSLIQGATYGYTF. The CDR3 DNA reads TGTGCCAGCAGCTTAATTCAGGGGGCGACCTATGGCTACACCTTC.

The chain combines TRBV6-2 or TRBV6-3 with TRBJ2-3, with a possible D match to TRBD2 (6 bases). The CDR3 totals 16 residues. Trimming took off 1 base at V and 0 bases at J, with 11 bases between the two ends. CDR1 is MNHEY, CDR2 SVGEGT, per germline. CDR3 DNA: TGTGCCAGCAGTTACTTCGGGGGACGGAGCACAGATACGCAGTATTTT. Protein sequence: CASSYFGGRSTDTQYF.

This clonotype was observed at least ten times. The chain uses TRBV20-1 and TRBJ2-3, with 8 positions matching TRBD2. Per the germline V gene, CDR1 is DFQATT and CDR2 is SNEGSKA (reference sequence). J gave up 3 bases and V 0 bases, and 8 bases lay outside the gene matches. The CDR3 spans 16 residues. The CDR3 is CSARDLRGAGTDTQYF. The CDR3 bases are TGCAGTGCTAGAGATTTGCGGGGGGCGGGAACAGATACGCAGTATTTT.

This clonotype was seen a handful of times. The chain couples TRBV19 to TRBJ1-5, with unresolved D. Per the germline V gene, CDR1 is LNHDA and CDR2 is SQIVND (reference sequence). The CDR3 totals 12 residues. V was trimmed by 3 bases and J by 8 bases, leaving 8 bases between them. The CDR3 nucleotides are TGTGCCAGTAGTATGGAGTTCAAGCCCCAGCATTTT. Its protein product is CASSMEFKPQHF.

A remark on this clonotype: A read error may explain this, as a much larger clone is one base away. The chain has TRBV12-3 or TRBV12-4 and TRBJ1-2; D is possibly TRBD1 (5 bases). This CDR3 has 13 residues. This CDR3 is CASSLEGNNGYAF. CDR3 in DNA: TGTGCCAGCAGTTTAGAGGGGAACAATGGCTACGCCTTC.

The table lists this clonotype with a count of one. This sequence joins TRBV30 and TRBJ1-1, with 7 positions matching TRBD1. The germline CDR1 and CDR2 sequences are GTSNPN and SVGIG (reference sequence). With V trimmed by 5 bases and J by 10 bases, 4 bases remained unmatched. The CDR3 extends over 10 amino acids. DNA for the CDR3: TGTGCCTGGGGGGACAGTCGAGCTTTCTTT. This sequence encodes CAWGDSRAFF.